This is a list of T cell receptor beta chains from one sample in a study of T-cell reconstitution after alpha-beta-depleted transplantation in children. TCRdb re-derived calls from the PCR reads in MiXCR, one entry per CDR3 protein. Altogether around 76,000 distinct CDR3 sequences are present, roughly 18% being singletons, with the ten largest covering around half. The specimen was PBMCs, mostly from graft donor cells, collected 360 days after TCRalphabeta/CD19-depleted stem cell transplant. These receptors all stem from a male patient aged 2 to 9 who had a stem cell transplant for acute lymphoblastic leukemia, so the T cells may come from the graft donor. The CDR3 runs from the conserved cysteine through the conserved F or W. A D gene is named only where the DNA matches it firmly. Only some rows state a clone size, as once, few, many or a class for expanded clones.

.,few,TRBJ1-1,TRBV7-9,TGTGCCAGCAGCTTTATCAAGAACACTGAAGCTTTCTTT,CASSFIKNTEAFF
.,.,TRBJ2-2,TRBV12-3/TRBV12-4,TGTGCCAGCAGCCTCCTCGTGGCTAGCGTGAACACCGGGGAGCTGTTTTTT,CASSLLVASVNTGELFF
TRBD2,few,TRBJ2-1,TRBV24-1,TGTGCCACCAGTACCGGGACTAGCCGCGAGCAGTTCTTC,CATSTGTSREQFF
TRBD2,few,TRBJ2-7,TRBV12-3/TRBV12-4,TGTGCCAGCAGTTATGTGGGAGGGCCGGGGGAGCAGTACTTC,CASSYVGGPGEQYF
TRBD1,few,TRBJ1-2,TRBV3-1,TGTGCCAGCAGCCTAAGGACAGGATTTTATGGCTACACCTTC,CASSLRTGFYGYTF
.,few,TRBJ2-3,TRBV4-1,TGCGCCAGCAGGGGACGTGATACGCAGTATTTT,CASRGRDTQYF
TRBD1,.,TRBJ2-1,TRBV5-1,TGCGCCAGCAGCTTGGTATCAGGGGGCCCCCCCTACAATGAGCAGTTCTTC,CASSLVSGGPPYNEQFF
.,many,TRBJ2-3,TRBV25-1,TGTGCCAGCGACGGCATAGAGGGCGGGCAGTATTTT,CASDGIEGGQYF
.,.,TRBJ2-7,TRBV5-1,TGCGCCAGCTTGGTGTCAGGGCCTAACTACGAGCAGTACTTC,CASLVSGPNYEQYF
TRBD2,.,TRBJ2-7,TRBV7-9,TGTGCCAGCAGCTTAGTTAGCGGGAGTAGCCACGAGCAGTACTTC,CASSLVSGSSHEQYF
TRBD1,.,TRBJ2-7,TRBV20-1,TGCAGTGCTAGAGGGACAGGGGGCCCCTACGAGCAGTACTTC,CSARGTGGPYEQYF
.,.,TRBJ2-1,TRBV6-4,TGTGCCAGCAGTGAGGGAGCGCGCCCCTACAATGAGCAGTTCTTC,CASSEGARPYNEQFF
.,.,TRBJ1-5,TRBV7-9,TGTGCCAGCAGCTTAGGTCGGGGGACCCATAGCAATCAGCCCCAGCATTTT,CASSLGRGTHSNQPQHF
.,few,TRBJ1-3,TRBV12-3/TRBV12-4,TGTGCCAGCAGACCAGAGAGGGTCCGAAACACCATATATTTT,CASRPERVRNTIYF
TRBD2,few,TRBJ2-7,TRBV5-1,TGCGCCAGCAGCTTCGGGGGGATGATCTCCTACGAGCAGTACTTC,CASSFGGMISYEQYF
TRBD1,.,TRBJ1-2,TRBV12-3/TRBV12-4,TGTGCCAGCACCTTCGACAGGGGATCTTCTGGCTACACCTTC,CASTFDRGSSGYTF
.,.,TRBJ2-7,TRBV7-9,TGTGCCAGCAGCCTACCACACTACGAGCAGTACTTC,CASSLPHYEQYF
TRBD2,few,TRBJ2-2,TRBV4-2,TGTGCCAGCAGCCAAGAATTTTGGTCTCAGCAGGCTAGCGGGACGAACACCGGGGAGCTGTTTTTT,CASSQEFWSQQASGTNTGELFF
TRBD2,many,TRBJ2-1,TRBV20-1,TGCAGTGCAACGGGACTAGCGGGAGTCGAGCAGTTCTTC,CSATGLAGVEQFF
.,few,TRBJ2-2,TRBV10-3,TGTGCCATCAGTGAGTCAGGCGGGCAGAACACCGGGGAGCTGTTTTTT,CAISESGGQNTGELFF